The present entry profiles one TCR beta chain with its context. Its cognate antigen is unknown. The immunoSEQ assay was v3.0, run at survey level. The protocol was immunoSEQ multiplex PCR, while the TCRdb copy is restricted to in-frame clones and leaves out a portion. The table shows about 21,000 clones, with 65% to 80% occurring only once. The data originate from a study of long-term antiretroviral therapy in people with HIV. Notes on the study in general: HIV repertoire CDR3 lengths ranged less widely than those of controls. The data indicate that diversity increased after ART but remained below transplant donor controls. ART adherence, viral resistance and therapy changes were undocumented.

Germline CDR1 SGHDT, CDR2 YYEEEE. This CDR3 spans 14 amino acids. The V gene lost 4 bases and the J gene lost 2 bases, with 10 bases spanning the gap. Material: unsorted PBMCs, obtained 4.1 years after starting antiretroviral therapy. This sequence originates from a woman in her thirties or forties with HIV. The rearrangement uses TRBV5-6 and TRBJ1-5; maybe TRBD1 (6 bases). DNA of the CDR3: TGTGCCAGCAGCGTACGACAGGGCAATCAGCCCCAGCATTTT. Protein product: CASSVRQGNQPQHF. The whole variable domain, remainder taken from reference TRBV5-6 and TRBJ1-5, is DAGVTQSPTHLIKTRGQQVTLRCSPKSGHDTVSWYQQALGQGPQFIFQYYEEEERQRGNFPDRFSGHQFPNYSSELNVNALLLGDSALYLCASSVRQGNQPQHFGDGTRLSIL.